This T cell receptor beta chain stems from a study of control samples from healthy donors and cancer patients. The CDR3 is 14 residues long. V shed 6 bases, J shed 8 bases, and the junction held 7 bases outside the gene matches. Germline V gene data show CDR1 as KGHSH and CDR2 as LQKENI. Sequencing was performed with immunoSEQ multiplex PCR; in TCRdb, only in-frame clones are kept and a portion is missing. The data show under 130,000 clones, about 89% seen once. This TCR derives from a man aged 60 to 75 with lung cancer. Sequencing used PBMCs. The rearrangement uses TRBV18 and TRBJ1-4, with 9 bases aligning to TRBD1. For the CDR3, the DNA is TGTGCCAGCTCGATCGGGACAGGGTTAGAAAAACTGTTTTTT. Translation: CASSIGTGLEKLFF.